The clone carrying this T cell receptor beta chain was recorded many times. Its antigen is currently unknown. Time point defined: sample taken at primary tumor resection. The cohort: over 70 early-stage, untreated non-small cell lung cancer patients. In TCRdb, the 5' RACE reads were re-called with MiXCR into one record per CDR3 protein. The table has about 100,000 distinct CDR3 sequences, about 4.6% seen once. Germline-derived CDR1 and CDR2 are LGHDT and YNNKEL (reference sequence). J was trimmed by 11 bases and V by 3 bases; bases with no gene match: 2. The CDR3 spans 13 residues. The source of the sample is a study of spatial heterogeneity in lung cancer. Findings of the study overall: Tumor mutation counts were tracked by expanded intratumoral alpha and beta TCR counts.

This clonotype originated in a male donor with early-stage non-small cell lung cancer. J is TRBJ1-6 and V is TRBV3-1; TRBD1 matches 9 bases. The starting material was lung tumor tissue, obtained at surgery. In nucleotides, the CDR3 is TGTGCCAGCAGCCAGAACAGGGGGCCACCCCTCCACTTT. This codes for CASSQNRGPPLHF.